This T cell receptor (beta chain) was captured in a study of blood T cell repertoires in COVID-19. Study as a whole: The origin of the acute and convalescent COVID-19 samples was the United States, Italy and Spain.

The germline gives CDR1 MNHEY, CDR2 SVGAGI. V was pared by 7 bases and J by 0 bases, with 6 bases of the junction left unmatched. The CDR3 loop spans 15 amino acids. Authors' processing steps: Reference gene primer amplification gave estimated nucleated cell counts. Data came from immunoSEQ multiplex PCR; TCRdb stores just in-frame clones and leaves some out. The DNA gave D and trimming, while V, J and clone size come from that table. Of about 180,000 clones detected, around 80% appear once; the ten largest clones hold roughly 7.2%. Seattle researchers signed up patients amid active infection and tracked them longitudinally.

This clonotype originated in a woman aged 40 to 55 with COVID-19, enrolled during active disease. The sequencing sample was made of peripheral blood. The rearrangement links TRBV6-5 to TRBJ2-7, with 10 bases fitting TRBD1. CDR3 bases: TGTGCCAGCAAGACCGGGACAGGGGCCTCCTACGAGCAGTACTTC. Residues: CASKTGTGASYEQYF.